This TCR beta chain was found in a study of blood T cell repertoires in COVID-19. The wider study: PBMCs, B-cell-depleted T cells, or T cells provided the cDNA or gDNA that made up the material.

V shed 4 bases and J shed 6 bases, with 18 bases lying between them. CDR1 and CDR2 (germline): SNHLY, FYNNEI. The CDR3 covers 15 residues. Generated by immunoSEQ multiplex PCR, the TCRdb table keeps only in-frame clones and is missing some. Found here are 200,000 to 300,000 clones, approximately 83% of them singletons; the top ten hold around 2.9%. This clonotype was sampled from a woman under 40 who had recovered from COVID-19. The rearrangement joins TRBV2 to TRBJ1-2; D may be TRBD1 (6 bases). The specimen sequenced was peripheral blood. CDR3 sequence reads: CASSAGTKSDNGYTF. The CDR3 nucleotides read TGTGCCAGCAGTGCCGGGACAAAAAGCGACAATGGCTACACCTTC.